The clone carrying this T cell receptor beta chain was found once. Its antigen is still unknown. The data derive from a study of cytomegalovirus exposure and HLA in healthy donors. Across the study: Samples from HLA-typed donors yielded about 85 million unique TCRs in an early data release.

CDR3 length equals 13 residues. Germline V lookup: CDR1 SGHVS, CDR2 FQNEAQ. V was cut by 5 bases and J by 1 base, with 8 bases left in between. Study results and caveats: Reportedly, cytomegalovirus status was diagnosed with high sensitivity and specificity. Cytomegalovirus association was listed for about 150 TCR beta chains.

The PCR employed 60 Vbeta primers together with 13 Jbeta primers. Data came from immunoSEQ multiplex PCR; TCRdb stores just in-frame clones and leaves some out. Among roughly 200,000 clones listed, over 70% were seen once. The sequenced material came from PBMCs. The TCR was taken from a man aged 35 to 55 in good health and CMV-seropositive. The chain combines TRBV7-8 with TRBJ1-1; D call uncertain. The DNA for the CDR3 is TGTGCCAGCAGCCTGAGCCGGAACACTGAAGCTTTCTTT. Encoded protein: CASSLSRNTEAFF. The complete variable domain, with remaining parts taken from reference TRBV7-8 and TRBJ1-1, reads GAGVSQSPRYKVAKRGQDVALRCDPISGHVSLFWYQQALGQGPEFLTYFQNEAQLDKSGLPSDRFFAERPEGSVSTLKIQRTQQEDSAVYLCASSLSRNTEAFFGQGTRLTVV.